This TCR beta chain was obtained from a study of radiotherapy plus CTLA-4 blockade in lung cancer. Study information: 15% to 20% of patients responded objectively, and about 30% achieved disease control.

Germline values: CDR1 SEHNR, CDR2 FQNEAQ (reference sequence). Trimming left V 1 base short and J 17 bases short, with 14 bases between. CDR3 size: 12 residues. This table comes from immunoSEQ multiplex PCR, and its TCRdb copy is limited to in-frame clones, with some not included. The sample holds fewer than 140,000 clones; more than 75% are singletons and the top ten take around 2%. The source is a human donor with non-small cell lung cancer that progressed on radiotherapy plus ipilimumab. Some clones in this sample may be carry-over from other donors' samples. This sequence joins TRBV7-9 and TRBJ1-4; D is unclear. The starting material was peripheral blood, obtained from a patient treated with radiotherapy plus ipilimumab. CDR3 DNA: TGTGCCAGCAGCTTAGATATCGGGCCTCCTTTTTTT. It encodes CASSLDIGPPFF. Full variable domain (outside the CDR3, taken from reference TRBV7-9 and TRBJ1-4): DTGVSQNPRHKITKRGQNVTFRCDPISEHNRLYWYRQTLGQGPEFLTYFQNEAQLEKSRLLSDRFSAERPKGSFSTLEIQRTEQGDSAMYLCASSLDIGPPFFGSGTQLSVL.